This T cell receptor (beta chain) emerged from a study of vaccination effects on CD4 cells after COVID-19. Antigen-specific CD4+ T cells expanded by the ViraFEST assay with viral peptide pools were then sequenced. CD4+ T cell isolation took place after 10 days of culture. Two doses of either BNT162b2 or mRNA-1273 were given to each participant. TCRdb's table, derived via immunoSEQ multiplex PCR, lists solely in-frame clones and lacks some. The profile covers more than 50,000 clones, with roughly three quarters appearing a single time and about 0.91% taken by the ten largest. This clone was seen just once. Its antigen is unidentified. The CDR3 spans 15 residues. Germline V gives CDR1 MGHRA, CDR2 YSYEKL. V was trimmed by 2 bases and J by 2 bases, leaving 10 bases between them.

The TCR sequence derives from a human donor who received a COVID-19 vaccine. V is TRBV4-1 and J is TRBJ1-3, with D uncertain. The starting material was CD4+ T cells from PBMCs cultured with HCoV-OC43 spike peptides, obtained after COVID-19 vaccination. The subset was: HCoV-OC43 spike overlapping peptide pool stimulation. CDR3 residues: CASSQSSGTGNTIYF. Here the CDR3 DNA reads TGCGCCAGCAGCCAATCCTCCGGGACTGGAAACACCATATATTTT.